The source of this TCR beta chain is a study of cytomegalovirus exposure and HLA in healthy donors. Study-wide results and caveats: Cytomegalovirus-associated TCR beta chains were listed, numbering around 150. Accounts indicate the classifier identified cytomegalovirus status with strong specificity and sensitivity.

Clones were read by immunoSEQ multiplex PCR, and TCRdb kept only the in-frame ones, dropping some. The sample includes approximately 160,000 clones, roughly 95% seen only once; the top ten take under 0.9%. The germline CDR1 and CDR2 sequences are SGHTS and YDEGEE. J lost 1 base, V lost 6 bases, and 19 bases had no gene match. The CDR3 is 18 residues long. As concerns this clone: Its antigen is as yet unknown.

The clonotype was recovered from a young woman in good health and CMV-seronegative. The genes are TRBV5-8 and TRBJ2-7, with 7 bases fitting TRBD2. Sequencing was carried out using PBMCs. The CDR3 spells CASNQEGLWGTSSYEQYF. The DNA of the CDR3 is TGTGCCAGCAACCAGGAGGGACTATGGGGTACTAGTTCCTACGAGCAGTACTTC.